This TCR beta chain was sequenced in a study of neurological immune-mediated disorders. As regards this clonotype: A single base separates this from a much larger clone, so it may be a read error.

The CDR3 sequence is 12 residues long. Trimming took off 8 bases at V and 4 bases at J, with 9 bases between the two ends. The V gene's germline CDR1 is SGHAT and CDR2 FQNNGV. The study used blood bank volunteers in Maryland, USA, as healthy controls. The team produced cDNA through 5'RACE using 10-nucleotide random UMIs. Over 160 million TCR-beta sequences (from 15-18 subjects) were yielded by each sequencing run. One entry per CDR3 protein, called by TCRdb with MiXCR from the 5' RACE reads. The repertoire holds roughly 76,000 distinct CDR3 sequences, 14% seen once, with 6.8% in the top ten. This sequence joins TRBV11-2 and TRBJ2-1; D ambiguous. The specimen sequenced was PBMCs. The sequence was collected from a woman between 45 and 65 years old in good health. The CDR3 coding sequence is TGTGCCAGCCATACAGTGTACAATGAGCAGTTCTTC. Translating it yields CASHTVYNEQFF.